Only one count was recorded for the clone carrying this T cell receptor (beta chain). The record originates from a study of technical replicates of blood from a few donors. The data were produced by immunoSEQ multiplex PCR, yet TCRdb's version contains in-frame clones alone and is incomplete. The table shows more than 65,000 clones, with 85% to 95% occurring only once. Germline CDR1 reads SGHNT; CDR2 reads YYREEE (reference sequence). Trimming removed 1 base at V and 6 bases at J, with 13 bases between. This CDR3 contains 15 residues. The gene calls are TRBV5-4 and TRBJ1-4, with a weak D call TRBD1 (5 bases). This receptor was obtained from a human donor in good health. The source material was T cells isolated from PBMCs. The CDR3 DNA reads as TGTGCCAGCAGCTTGAATGCGGGGGTAGATGAAAAACTGTTTTTT. Amino acid sequence: CASSLNAGVDEKLFF.